A single sample is the source of the 23 T cell receptor beta chains below, sequenced in a study of blood T cell repertoires in COVID-19. The table came from immunoSEQ multiplex PCR; TCRdb's copy has only in-frame clones and leaves some out. The sample has 55,000 to 90,000 clones; around 83% are singletons. Sequenced input: peripheral blood. All receptors derive from a man in his 70s with active COVID-19.

This clone appeared a few times. The V call is TRBV4-3, the J call TRBJ2-1; 9 positions agree with TRBD2. The CDR3 contains 14 residues. Losses at the gene ends were 11 bases for V and 7 bases for J; bases not matched to a gene: 12. The germline CDR1 and CDR2 sequences are LGHNA and YSLEER. The CDR3 sequence: CAPGGGRAGNEQFF. The CDR3, as DNA: TGCGCCCCCGGGGGCGGGAGGGCCGGGAATGAGCAGTTCTTC.

The V call is TRBV6-2 or TRBV6-3, the J call TRBJ2-7; D is ambiguous. Trimming took 2 bases from V and 2 from J, leaving 7 bases between them. Germline loops: CDR1 MNHEY, CDR2 SVGEGT. The CDR3 has 13 residues. DNA of the CDR3: TGTGCCAGCAGTTACGGAGAGACCTACGAGCAGTACTTC. This gives the protein CASSYGETYEQYF.

The V and J genes are TRBV14 and TRBJ1-5; weak D call: TRBD1 (6 bases). With 4 bases removed from V and 2 bases from J, the gap between germline ends came to 12 bases. The germline gives CDR1 SGHDN, CDR2 FVKESK. The CDR3 length is 15 residues. CDR3 loop: CASSRGGPGNQPQHF. Here the CDR3 DNA reads TGTGCCAGCAGCCGGGGGGGGCCGGGCAATCAGCCCCAGCATTTT.

The chain links TRBV7-8 to TRBJ1-4; D not certain. CDR1 is SGHVS, CDR2 FQNEAQ, per germline. This CDR3 contains 15 residues. V was shortened by 1 base and J by 10 bases, with 16 bases between the two germline ends. Here the CDR3 reads CASSLDSGVERKLFF. The CDR3 DNA reads TGTGCCAGCAGCTTAGATTCCGGGGTAGAGAGAAAACTGTTTTTT. Based on the CDR3 plus reference TRBV7-8 and TRBJ1-4, the full variable domain is GAGVSQSPRYKVAKRGQDVALRCDPISGHVSLFWYQQALGQGPEFLTYFQNEAQLDKSGLPSDRFFAERPEGSVSTLKIQRTQQEDSAVYLCASSLDSGVERKLFFGSGTQLSVL.

The rearrangement uses TRBV18 and TRBJ2-5, with 8 bases identical to TRBD2. Germline values: CDR1 KGHSH, CDR2 LQKENI. The CDR3 has 13 amino acids. The trim removed 4 bases at V and 5 bases at J, leaving 3 bases unmatched. In nucleotides, the CDR3 is TGTGCCAGCTCACGGACTAGCCCCGAGACCCAGTACTTC. It codes for CASSRTSPETQYF.

The chain uses TRBV4-2 and TRBJ2-7; 11 bases line up with TRBD2. Trimming cost V 0 bases and J 1 base; bases outside gene matches: 23. Germline-derived CDR1 and CDR2 are LGHNA and YNFKEQ. The CDR3 contains 23 residues. The DNA for the CDR3 is TGTGCCAGCAGCCAAGAGGGGGGGACTCCGGGGGTAGCGGGAGGGCTGGGATCCTACGAGCAGTACTTC. Its protein product is CASSQEGGTPGVAGGLGSYEQYF.

The chain joins TRBV7-8 to TRBJ2-5; 8 bases match TRBD2. The CDR3 has 14 amino acids. Losses at the gene ends were 7 bases for V and 4 bases for J; bases not matched to a gene: 8. Germline CDR1 is SGHVS and CDR2 is FQNEAQ. CDR3 protein: CASTQGLAGETQYF. The CDR3 DNA follows: TGTGCCAGCACCCAAGGGCTAGCGGGAGAGACCCAGTACTTC.

The chain carries TRBV5-1 and TRBJ2-6; 9 nucleotides line up with TRBD1. Per germline, CDR1 SGHRS and CDR2 YFSETQ. This CDR3 is built from 18 residues. V gave up 4 bases and J gave up 1 base; unmatched junction bases: 9. The CDR3 loop is CASSRDRAGRSGANVLTF. The DNA for the CDR3 is TGCGCCAGCAGCAGGGACAGGGCAGGGAGGTCTGGGGCCAACGTCCTGACTTTC.

CDR3 coding DNA: TGTGCCAGTAGTATCCCGGAGCGGGGGCAGTTCTTC. Residues: CASSIPERGQFF. This chain connects TRBV19 to TRBJ2-1; TRBD2 aligns across 7 bases. CDR1 is LNHDA, CDR2 SQIVND, per germline (reference sequence). The CDR3 has 12 amino acids. Germline trimming cut 3 bases from V and 12 bases from J; bases unmatched to any gene: 5.

The V and J genes are TRBV19 and TRBJ1-4; TRBD1 matches 7 bases. Germline V gives CDR1 LNHDA, CDR2 SQIVND (reference sequence). This CDR3 is built from 16 residues. The junction had 7 bases not matched to a gene; V was cut back by 4 bases and J by 2 bases. The CDR3 loop is CASSTPGGQTNEKLFF. The CDR3 nucleotides read TGTGCCAGTAGTACCCCCGGGGGACAGACTAATGAAAAACTGTTTTTT.

The rearrangement joins TRBV6-2 or TRBV6-3 to TRBJ2-7, with 8 bases lining up with TRBD2. There are 14 residues in the CDR3. V lost 5 bases to trimming and J lost 6 bases; unmatched junction nucleotides: 9. Germline V gene data show CDR1 as MNHEY and CDR2 as SVGEGT. The CDR3 DNA reads TGTGCCAGCAGTAACGCGGGAGGCCCCGGCGAGCAGTACTTC. This codes for CASSNAGGPGEQYF.

The V call is TRBV6-5, the J call TRBJ2-7; 7 bases map to TRBD1. The V gene's germline CDR1 is MNHEY and CDR2 SVGAGI. J lost 0 bases, V lost 6 bases, and 8 bases had no gene match. CDR3 length equals 15 residues. CDR3 DNA sequence: TGTGCCAGCAGGAGGGACAGTCCTAGCTCCTACGAGCAGTACTTC. Translated: CASRRDSPSSYEQYF.

The V call is TRBV30, the J call TRBJ2-5, with 7 bases matching TRBD2. With V trimmed by 0 bases and J by 5 bases, 6 bases remained unmatched. Germline CDR1 is GTSNPN and CDR2 is SVGIG (reference sequence). The CDR3 has 14 residues. The CDR3 reads CAWSVRREWETQYF. Here the CDR3 DNA reads TGTGCCTGGAGTGTAAGGCGGGAGTGGGAGACCCAGTACTTC.

The CDR3 region is CASSPPGQGAPAHF. Here the CDR3 DNA reads TGTGCCAGTAGTCCCCCGGGACAGGGGGCCCCCGCGCATTTT. J is TRBJ1-5 and V is TRBV19; the match to TRBD1 covers 12 bases. The ends lost 5 bases at V and 15 bases at J; junction bases unmatched: 11. The germline V gene encodes CDR1 LNHDA and CDR2 SQIVND (reference sequence). The CDR3 totals 14 residues.

The V and J genes are TRBV19 and TRBJ2-3; 9 bases are a match to TRBD2. The CDR3 is made up of 15 amino acids. V lost 4 bases to trimming and J lost 0 bases; unmatched junction nucleotides: 2. Germline CDR1 reads LNHDA; CDR2 reads SQIVND (reference sequence). The CDR3 loop reads CASSSGTSSTDTQYF. CDR3 coding DNA: TGTGCCAGTAGTAGCGGGACTAGCAGCACAGATACGCAGTATTTT.

The chain links TRBV30 to TRBJ1-1; TRBD1 might be the D (6 bases). The CDR3 length is 13 residues. Germline V lookup: CDR1 GTSNPN, CDR2 SVGIG (reference sequence). V dropped 4 bases and J dropped 7 bases, with 16 bases sitting between them. CDR3 loop: CAWTQGILGEAFF. DNA of the CDR3: TGTGCCTGGACCCAGGGGATTCTTGGTGAAGCTTTCTTT.

This clone was picked up a small number of times. The genes are TRBV5-1 and TRBJ1-5; 10 bases line up with TRBD1. The junction had 7 bases not matched to a gene; V was cut back by 4 bases and J by 6 bases. The CDR3 consists of 15 residues. Germline V gene data show CDR1 as SGHRS and CDR2 as YFSETQ. The CDR3, as DNA: TGCGCCAGCAGCCCCGGGACAGGGGTGAGTCAGCCCCAGCATTTT. This gives the protein CASSPGTGVSQPQHF.

The chain carries TRBV20-1 and TRBJ2-5, with 11 bases aligning to TRBD2. Trimming removed 3 bases from V and 0 bases from J; junction bases left unmatched: 12. Germline V gene data show CDR1 as DFQATT and CDR2 as SNEGSKA (reference sequence). This CDR3 comprises 18 residues. This CDR3 is CSASALLAGGPNQETQYF. CDR3 coding DNA: TGCAGTGCTAGTGCCCTTCTAGCGGGAGGCCCCAACCAAGAGACCCAGTACTTC.

This chain uses TRBV7-9 with TRBJ2-3; 12 bases are shared with TRBD2. V gave up 5 bases and J gave up 0 bases; unmatched junction bases: 12. The germline V gene has CDR1 SEHNR and CDR2 FQNEAQ (reference sequence). The CDR3 runs to 19 residues. CDR3 nucleotides: TGTGCCAGCAGCGGCCGGCCCACTAGCGGGAGGATGAGCACAGATACGCAGTATTTT. Amino acids: CASSGRPTSGRMSTDTQYF.

This clone appeared once. An end of the junction differs from the germline gene, which may be a read error. DNA of the CDR3: TGTGCCAGCAGCTTAGCCTACCGACAGCCGTCGGTCTTC. It codes for CASSLAYRQPSVF. This chain links TRBV7-2 with TRBJ2-1; D might be TRBD1 (5 bases). The germline V gene encodes CDR1 SGHTA and CDR2 FQGNSA. The CDR3 extends over 13 amino acids.

The chain joins TRBV18 to TRBJ2-7; D perhaps matches TRBD2 (5 bases). The CDR3 runs to 16 residues. CDR1 is KGHSH and CDR2 is LQKENI in the germline V gene. V lost 2 bases and J 4 bases, leaving 18 bases between the germline ends. As DNA, the CDR3 is TGTGCCAGCTCACCAGGGTTTGAGGGTTTGTCGTACGAGCAGTACTTC. The encoded protein is CASSPGFEGLSYEQYF.

The chain links TRBV29-1 to TRBJ2-7; TRBD2 aligns across 8 bases. V shed 6 bases, J shed 4 bases, and the junction held 11 bases outside the gene matches. Looked up from germline, CDR1 is SQVTM and CDR2 is ANQGSEA. CDR3 size: 14 residues. The CDR3, as DNA: TGCAGCGTCGAGGGACTAGGGGGTTGGTACGAGCAGTACTTC. Translation: CSVEGLGGWYEQYF.

The chain is built from TRBV5-1 and TRBJ1-2, with 12 bases fitting TRBD1. V shed 0 bases, J shed 2 bases, and the junction held 5 bases outside the gene matches. The CDR3 runs 17 residues. Germline V gene data show CDR1 as SGHRS and CDR2 as YFSETQ. The CDR3: CASSLVGTGGVNYGYTF. CDR3 in DNA: TGCGCCAGCAGCTTGGTAGGGACAGGGGGCGTCAACTATGGCTACACCTTC.